A single sample is the source of the 13 T cell receptor beta chains below, sequenced in a study of tumor-infiltrating lymphocytes in oesophageal squamous cell carcinoma. TCRdb reprocessed the PCR reads with MiXCR, giving one entry per CDR3 protein. This sample has approximately 18,000 distinct CDR3 sequences, with about 40% found just once. The sequenced sample was esophageal tumor tissue. The receptor set was obtained from a male donor with esophageal squamous cell carcinoma.

This clonotype is medium-sized within its sample. The V and J genes are TRBV6-1 and TRBJ1-1, with D perhaps TRBD1 (5 bases). The CDR3 is made up of 12 amino acids. The ends were cut back, 8 bases at V and 11 bases at J, with 18 bases in the middle. CDR1 is MNHNS and CDR2 is SASEGT in the germline V gene. CDR3 nucleotides: TGTGCCAGCTCACCAGGGATCGGGCGGGCTTTCTTT. Its protein is CASSPGIGRAFF.

This clonotype was seen repeatedly, ten times or more. The genes are TRBV12-3 or TRBV12-4 and TRBJ2-7; perhaps TRBD2 as D (6 bases). With 4 bases removed from V and 5 bases from J, the gap between germline ends came to 9 bases. The length of the CDR3 is 12 residues. The CDR3 region is CASSSGTHEQYF. CDR3 nucleotides: TGTGCCAGCAGTTCAGGGACTCACGAGCAGTACTTC.

The chain uses TRBV5-1 and TRBJ2-7, with 9 positions matching TRBD1. This CDR3 comprises 14 residues. V trimming: 4 bases; J trimming: 5 bases; junction bases outside the gene matches: 7. CDR1 and CDR2 (germline): SGHRS, YFSETQ. This CDR3 reads CASSGGQGYDEQYF. In DNA form, the CDR3 reads TGCGCCAGCAGCGGGGGACAGGGTTACGACGAGCAGTACTTC.

This clonotype was counted many times. This chain connects TRBV6-1 to TRBJ1-1, with D possibly matching TRBD1 (5 bases). V was pared by 7 bases and J by 10 bases, with 19 bases between. CDR3 size: 13 residues. The V gene's germline CDR1 is MNHNS and CDR2 SASEGT. The CDR3 nucleotides are TGTGCCAGCACGGGAGGGGCGCGGCAGGGAGCTTTCTTT. Protein product: CASTGGARQGAFF.

This clonotype was picked up a small number of times. This chain joins TRBV7-9 and TRBJ2-1; TRBD2 aligns across 9 bases. Germline V CDR1 and CDR2: SEHNR, FQNEAQ (reference sequence). V shed 5 bases and J 4 bases; nucleotides not matched to a gene: 12. The CDR3 is made up of 17 amino acids. CDR3 DNA sequence: TGTGCCAGCAGCCCATTAGCGGGAGCCCATGCATACAATGAGCAGTTCTTC. It yields the protein CASSPLAGAHAYNEQFF.

This clonotype was detected many times. The chain is built from TRBV5-4 and TRBJ1-1; D ambiguous. Germline V lookup: CDR1 SGHNT, CDR2 YYREEE (reference sequence). Trimming left V 4 bases short and J 1 base short, with 11 bases between. The CDR3 is 14 amino acids. The CDR3 nucleotides are TGTGCCAGCAGCCCCGCGGGGAAGAACACTGAAGCTTTCTTT. It specifies CASSPAGKNTEAFF. Combining the CDR3 with reference TRBV5-4 and TRBJ1-1 gives the whole variable domain ETGVTQSPTHLIKTRGQQVTLRCSSQSGHNTVSWYQQALGQGPQFIFQYYREEENGRGNFPPRFSGLQFPNYSSELNVNALELDDSALYLCASSPAGKNTEAFFGQGTRLTVV.

Note on this clonotype: A read error may account for a junction end that differs from germline. The chain is built from TRBV6-5 and TRBJ2-7; D might be TRBD1 (6 bases). CDR1 and CDR2 (germline): MNHEY, SVGAGI. This CDR3 comprises 15 residues. CDR3 nucleotide sequence: TGTGCCAGCAGTTTTACGGACAGTAGAAATTCACCCCTCCACTTC. The encoded protein is CASSFTDSRNSPLHF.

The V gene is TRBV5-1, the J gene TRBJ2-3; D is perhaps TRBD1 (5 bases). Germline V gene data show CDR1 as SGHRS and CDR2 as YFSETQ. This CDR3 region has 14 residues. V was clipped by 2 bases and J by 6 bases, with 13 bases between them. The CDR3 loop is CASSFSATADTQYF. The CDR3 bases are TGCGCCAGCAGCTTTTCTGCGACAGCTGATACGCAGTATTTT.

This sequence joins TRBV7-3 and TRBJ2-5; 8 bases match TRBD1. Germline values: CDR1 SGHTA, CDR2 FQGTGA. The CDR3 totals 13 residues. V lost 5 bases, J lost 6 bases, and 5 bases stayed unmatched. CDR3 loop: CASSRGQGKTQYF. As DNA, the CDR3 is TGTGCCAGCAGCCGAGGACAGGGAAAGACCCAGTACTTC.

This clonotype has just a few counts. Likely a read error: the CDR3 ends without its conserved phenylalanine or tryptophan. No DNA is shown, since the ends of the CDR3 on it are uncertain; the CDR3 is the one TCRdb lists. The CDR3 sequence: CASSLILV. This chain uses TRBV7-8 with TRBJ2-5. Germline V gene data show CDR1 as SGHVS and CDR2 as FQNEAQ. The CDR3 numbers 8 amino acids, ends counted.

Points on this clonotype: The limits of the CDR3 on the DNA are not certain, so only TCRdb's listed CDR3 is given. V gene TRBV6-9 combines with J gene TRBJ2-6; the table's D gene call, TRBD1, was not cross checked with the DNA. Germline CDR1 and CDR2: MNHGY and SVAAGI. The CDR3 has 17 amino acids, counting both end residues. The CDR3 spells CASSVHLGQLLWLHLRF.

The chain carries TRBV12-3 or TRBV12-4 and TRBJ1-1, with TRBD1 matching 8 bases. This CDR3 comprises 16 residues. With V trimmed by 6 bases and J by 0 bases, 9 bases remained unmatched. CDR3 loop: CASSTDRAKMNTEAFF. CDR3 DNA sequence: TGTGCCAGCAGCACGGACAGGGCTAAGATGAACACTGAAGCTTTCTTT.

Only a few counts were recorded for this clonotype. The V gene is TRBV7-6, the J gene TRBJ2-3; 8 bases fit TRBD2. There are 16 residues in the CDR3. After removal of 0 bases from V and 3 bases from J, the junction contained 5 bases not matched to a gene. Germline V gives CDR1 SGHVS, CDR2 FNYEAQ. CDR3 sequence: CASSLASGGGTDTQYF. The CDR3 DNA reads as TGTGCCAGCAGCTTAGCCAGCGGGGGTGGTACAGATACGCAGTATTTT. Complete variable domain (other parts from reference TRBV7-6 and TRBJ2-3): GAGVSQSPRYKVTKRGQDVALRCDPISGHVSLYWYRQALGQGPEFLTYFNYEAQQDKSGLPNDRFSAERPEGSISTLTIQRTEQRDSAMYRCASSLASGGGTDTQYFGPGTRLTVL.